A selection of T cell receptor beta chains follows, all from one sample in a study of CDR3 diversity in severe acne. TCRdb re-derived calls from the PCR reads in MiXCR, one entry per CDR3 protein. The data contain tens of thousands of distinct CDR3 sequences, around 50% of them seen just once; the ten biggest clones take up 14%. Sequences were obtained from blood. The receptors here all came from a male donor in good health, without acne. Both conserved end residues are part of each CDR3. The D gene is left open where the match is weak. Size values are once, few and many counts, or a class for expanded clones, and some rows have none.

CDR3 | DNA | size | length | J | V | D
CASSSDRGNGSPLHF | TGTGCCAGCAGCTCGGACAGGGGAAACGGTTCACCCCTCCACTTT | few | 15 | TRBJ1-6 | TRBV7-9 | TRBD1
CAIRDRTPIGNEQYF | TGTGCCATCAGGGACAGGACCCCGATAGGCAATGAGCAGTACTTC | - | 15 | TRBJ2-7 | TRBV10-3 | TRBD1
CASSQEGSNNEKLFF | TGTGCCAGCAGCCAAGAAGGGAGTAATAACGAAAAACTGTTTTTT | many | 15 | TRBJ1-4 | TRBV3-1 | -
CASSRREGNELFF | TGTGCCAGCAGTAGGCGGGAGGGCAATGAGCTGTTTTTT | - | 13 | TRBJ2-2 | TRBV5-5 | TRBD2
CASSPAGVSERLFF | TGTGCCAGTAGTCCAGCAGGGGTCAGTGAAAGACTGTTTTTT | - | 14 | TRBJ1-4 | TRBV19 | -
CSASPGTGHYEQYF | TGCAGTGCTAGCCCAGGGACGGGCCACTACGAGCAGTACTTC | few | 14 | TRBJ2-7 | TRBV20-1 | -
CSAQGETQYF | TGCAGCGCCCAGGGTGAGACCCAGTACTTC | few | 10 | TRBJ2-5 | TRBV29-1 | -
CASTRGIYVGNNEQFF | TGTGCCAGCACTCGGGGGATATACGTTGGGAACAATGAGCAGTTCTTC | many | 16 | TRBJ2-1 | TRBV11-2 | -
CSAVPGTGGGSYNEQLF | TGCAGTGCTGTTCCCGGGACAGGGGGGGGCTCTTACAATGAGCAGCTCTTC | - | 17 | TRBJ2-1 | TRBV20-1 | TRBD1
CASSLTGGRNEQYF | TGTGCCAGCAGCTTGACGGGAGGTCGGAACGAGCAGTACTTC | few | 14 | TRBJ2-7 | TRBV5-6 | TRBD2
CASSPGGGGTEAFF | TGTGCCAGCAGCCCCGGGGGCGGTGGCACTGAAGCTTTCTTT | many | 14 | TRBJ1-1 | TRBV3-1 | -
CATSALLAGGNEQFF | TGTGCCACCAGTGCTTTGCTAGCGGGAGGGAATGAGCAGTTCTTC | - | 15 | TRBJ2-1 | TRBV24-1 | TRBD2
CASSWGRGDGYTF | TGTGCCAGCAGTTGGGGCAGGGGAGATGGCTACACCTTC | many | 13 | TRBJ1-2 | TRBV27 | -
CASSLTSGAGQPQHF | TGCGCCAGCAGCTTGACGTCAGGGGCGGGACAGCCCCAGCATTTT | few | 15 | TRBJ1-5 | TRBV5-1 | -
CSAWDPPYEQYF | TGCAGTGCCTGGGACCCCCCCTACGAGCAGTACTTC | - | 12 | TRBJ2-7 | TRBV20-1 | -
CASSNTEKLFF | TGTGCCAGCAGCAACACTGAAAAACTGTTTTTT | few | 11 | TRBJ1-4 | TRBV25-1 | -
CANGLAGGQNEQFF | TGTGCCAACGGACTAGCGGGGGGGCAAAATGAGCAGTTCTTC | - | 14 | TRBJ2-1 | TRBV6-1 | TRBD2
CASSDDRGRETQYF | TGTGCCAGCAGTGATGACAGGGGGCGAGAGACCCAGTACTTC | - | 14 | TRBJ2-5 | TRBV13 | TRBD1
CASSLGGATNEKLFF | TGCGCCAGCAGCTTGGGAGGAGCAACTAATGAAAAACTGTTTTTT | - | 15 | TRBJ1-4 | TRBV5-1 | -
CASSYAGLAGGQYEHF | TGTGCCAGCAGTTACGCGGGACTAGCGGGAGGCCAATACGAGCATTTT | - | 16 | TRBJ1-5 | TRBV6-5 | -
CATGLAGVETQYF | TGTGCCACCGGGCTGGCGGGAGTAGAGACCCAGTACTTC | few | 13 | TRBJ2-5 | TRBV15 | TRBD2
CASSTQEYQPQHF | TGTGCCAGCAGTACTCAGGAGTATCAGCCCCAGCATTTT | - | 13 | TRBJ1-5 | TRBV2 | -
CASSDRGLAGVPNEQFF | TGTGCCAGCAGTGATCGGGGACTAGCGGGAGTTCCCAATGAGCAGTTCTTC | - | 17 | TRBJ2-1 | TRBV6-4 | TRBD2
CATSRDEEYSPLHF | TGTGCCACCAGCAGAGATGAAGAGTATTCACCCCTCCACTTT | - | 14 | TRBJ1-6 | TRBV15 | -
CASSEGDRVTGNTIYF | TGCGCCAGCAGTGAGGGGGACAGGGTAACTGGAAACACCATATATTTT | - | 16 | TRBJ1-3 | TRBV10-1 | TRBD1
CASSWAGETQYF | TGTGCCAGCAGCTGGGCGGGGGAGACCCAGTACTTC | - | 12 | TRBJ2-5 | TRBV5-6 | -
CASSIGRGGNTIYF | TGTGCCAGCTCAATAGGAAGGGGTGGAAACACCATATATTTT | - | 14 | TRBJ1-3 | TRBV2 | -
CASKGLAGWGDGNTEAFF | TGTGCCAGCAAGGGGCTAGCGGGGTGGGGAGACGGGAACACTGAAGCTTTCTTT | - | 18 | TRBJ1-1 | TRBV6-1 | -
CASSPITGSGANVLTF | TGTGCCAGCAGCCCCATAACAGGGTCTGGGGCCAACGTCCTGACTTTC | few | 16 | TRBJ2-6 | TRBV3-1 | -
CASSSLVTDEQYF | TGTGCCAGCAGCTCACTAGTGACGGACGAGCAGTACTTC | - | 13 | TRBJ2-7 | TRBV11-3 | -
CSARGWGGSGHLSYEQYF | TGCAGTGCTAGAGGATGGGGGGGATCAGGGCACCTCTCCTACGAGCAGTACTTC | - | 18 | TRBJ2-7 | TRBV20-1 | TRBD2
CASSSRTLAGGAYEQYF | TGTGCCAGCAGCTCCCGGACCTTAGCGGGGGGGGCCTACGAGCAGTACTTC | - | 17 | TRBJ2-7 | TRBV7-9 | TRBD2
CASRPDREQPQHF | TGTGCCAGCAGACCCGACAGGGAACAGCCCCAGCATTTT | few | 13 | TRBJ1-5 | TRBV2 | TRBD1
CASNWGGGEQYF | TGTGCCAGCAACTGGGGGGGTGGGGAGCAGTACTTC | medium-sized | 12 | TRBJ2-7 | TRBV5-8 | TRBD2
CASSPRGGSSYNEQFF | TGTGCCAGCAGCCCCCGGGGGGGGAGCTCCTACAATGAGCAGTTCTTC | many | 16 | TRBJ2-1 | TRBV9 | TRBD2
CASSLSVDQPQHF | TGTGCCAGCAGTTTGTCGGTCGATCAGCCCCAGCATTTT | - | 13 | TRBJ1-5 | TRBV25-1 | -
CASSSYNEKLFF | TGTGCCAGCAGCTCCTACAATGAAAAACTGTTTTTT | - | 12 | TRBJ1-4 | TRBV5-6 | -
CAGSHGGQWNTEAFF | TGTGCTGGCAGCCACGGGGGGCAGTGGAACACTGAAGCTTTCTTT | - | 15 | TRBJ1-1 | TRBV7-7 | -
CASSPQETQYF | TGTGCCAGCAGCCCGCAAGAGACCCAGTACTTC | medium-sized | 11 | TRBJ2-5 | TRBV11-2 | -
CASQGTQYF | TGTGCCAGCCAAGGGACCCAGTACTTC | - | 9 | TRBJ2-5 | TRBV12-3/TRBV12-4 | -
CSANRADRDTDTQYF | TGCAGTGCGAACCGAGCGGACAGGGACACAGATACGCAGTATTTT | - | 15 | TRBJ2-3 | TRBV20-1 | TRBD1
CASSLPGRAPGYTF | TGTGCCAGCAGCTTACCAGGGAGGGCTCCTGGCTACACCTTC | many | 14 | TRBJ1-2 | TRBV5-8 | -
CASLGATHSGYTF | TGTGCCAGTCTTGGGGCCACTCACTCCGGCTACACCTTC | - | 13 | TRBJ1-2 | TRBV19 | -
CATSRDRDRPYEQYF | TGTGCCACCAGCAGAGATAGGGACAGACCCTACGAGCAGTACTTC | - | 15 | TRBJ2-7 | TRBV15 | TRBD1
CASSLGGRGSNEKLVF | TGTGCCAGCAGTTTGGGGGGCAGGGGCTCCAATGAGAAACTGGTTTTT | - | 16 | TRBJ1-4 | TRBV5-4 | -
CSARLSGAQNTGAFF | TGCAGTGCTAGACTCTCCGGGGCTCAGAACACTGGAGCTTTCTTT | - | 15 | TRBJ1-1 | TRBV20-1 | -
CASSYGTSGEETQYF | TGTGCCAGCAGTTACGGGACTAGCGGGGAAGAGACCCAGTACTTC | - | 15 | TRBJ2-5 | TRBV6-5 | TRBD2
CASSVSRVGAEAFF | TGTGCCAGCAGCGTATCCAGGGTGGGGGCTGAAGCTTTCTTT | - | 14 | TRBJ1-1 | TRBV9 | -
CASSRLAGGSGELFF | TGTGCCAGCAGTCGACTAGCGGGAGGGTCCGGGGAGCTGTTTTTT | - | 15 | TRBJ2-2 | TRBV7-2 | TRBD2
CASSRGQANTEAFF | TGTGCCAGCAGTAGGGGACAGGCGAACACTGAAGCTTTCTTT | - | 14 | TRBJ1-1 | TRBV3-1 | TRBD1
CASSLDTGTETQYF | TGCGCCAGCAGCTTGGATACAGGGACGGAGACCCAGTACTTC | - | 14 | TRBJ2-5 | TRBV5-1 | -
CSVSTSAHPQETQYF | TGCAGTGTTAGCACTAGCGCCCACCCGCAAGAGACCCAGTACTTC | - | 15 | TRBJ2-5 | TRBV20-1 | TRBD2
CATARLVGAYEQYF | TGTGCCACCGCCCGACTAGTGGGAGCCTACGAGCAGTACTTC | - | 14 | TRBJ2-7 | TRBV10-3 | -
CASRAVYNSPLHF | TGTGCCAGTCGGGCAGTCTATAATTCACCCCTCCACTTT | - | 13 | TRBJ1-6 | TRBV19 | -